One sample yielded the 25 T cell receptor beta chains listed below, sequenced in a study of beta chain features in type 1 diabetes. Their cognate antigens are unknown. The authors reverse transcribed all of the isolated RNA, so sequencing captured expressed TCRB transcripts. Clones were sequenced by immunoSEQ multiplex PCR, and TCRdb holds only the in-frame ones, with some missing. The table lists about 270,000 clones, around 15% of them singletons. Whole-study findings and limits: TCRB CDR3 length was moderately but significantly reduced in all four CD4+ subsets of Type 1 diabetes patients.

Specimen: naive CD4+ T cells from blood. The source of these receptors is a man aged 25-45 years with type 1 diabetes.

This clone was counted only a few times. This sequence joins TRBV9 and TRBJ1-2, with D possibly TRBD1 on 5 matching bases. This CDR3 has 15 amino acids. The V end lost 1 base, the J end lost 4 bases, and 14 bases lay between the germline ends. The germline CDR1 and CDR2 sequences are SGDLS and YYNGEE. The CDR3 is CASSVRSTGGYGYTF. In DNA form, the CDR3 reads TGTGCCAGCAGCGTACGATCTACAGGCGGCTATGGCTACACCTTC.

This clone was observed a few times. CDR3 in amino acids: CASSQDTLEYNEQFF. The CDR3 nucleotides read TGTGCCAGCAGCCAAGACACTTTAGAATACAATGAGCAGTTCTTC. The V gene is TRBV4-2, the J gene TRBJ2-1; D is unresolved. The CDR3 is 15 amino acids. Germline loops: CDR1 LGHNA, CDR2 YNFKEQ. The V end was cut by 0 bases, the J end by 4 bases, with 10 bases between.

DNA of the CDR3: TGTGCCAGCAGCTTAACCGGGACAGGGGCTACTGAAGCTTTCTTT. Translation gives CASSLTGTGATEAFF. The chain combines TRBV7-2 with TRBJ1-1; 10 bases are a match to TRBD1. The CDR3 contains 15 residues. CDR1 SGHTA and CDR2 FQGNSA come from the germline V gene. Germline trimming cut 2 bases from V and 5 bases from J; bases unmatched to any gene: 5.

This clone was observed a handful of times. The gene calls are TRBV30 and TRBJ1-3; D remains unclear. CDR1 is GTSNPN and CDR2 is SVGIG in the germline V gene (reference sequence). The CDR3 totals 11 residues. Trimming stripped 0 bases from V and 9 bases from J, with 6 bases between. The CDR3 loop is CAWSVRGTIYF. The CDR3 DNA reads TGTGCCTGGAGTGTACGGGGCACCATATATTTT. The full variable domain, completed using reference TRBV30 and TRBJ1-3, is SQTIHQWPATLVQPVGSPLSLECTVEGTSNPNLYWYRQAAGRGLQLLFYSVGIGQISSEVPQNLSASRPQDRQFILSSKKLLLSDSGFYLCAWSVRGTIYFGEGSWLTVV.

The chain carries TRBV27 and TRBJ1-6, with D perhaps TRBD1 (6 bases). Deletions cut 7 bases from V and 6 bases from J, with 13 bases between. Germline values: CDR1 MNHEY, CDR2 SMNVEV (reference sequence). The CDR3 sequence is 14 residues long. The CDR3: CASTSGTRNSPLHF. In nucleotides, the CDR3 is TGTGCCAGCACCTCGGGGACACGTAATTCACCCCTCCACTTT.

This clone has just a few counts. The chain combines TRBV6-6 with TRBJ1-1; D uncertain. The CDR3 consists of 15 residues. V was shortened by 2 bases and J by 1 base, with 11 bases between the two germline ends. Germline loops: CDR1 MNHNY, CDR2 SVGAGI (reference sequence). In DNA form, the CDR3 reads TGTGCCAGCAGTTACACACCGACTGAGAACACTGAAGCTTTCTTT. This sequence encodes CASSYTPTENTEAFF.

Only a few counts were recorded for this clone. CDR3 nucleotide sequence: TGTGCCAGTAGCAGGGAAGGCAATGAGCAGTTCTTC. It yields the protein CASSREGNEQFF. This chain uses TRBV19 with TRBJ2-1, with a possible D match to TRBD1 (5 bases). The germline gives CDR1 LNHDA, CDR2 SQIVND (reference sequence). The V end lost 6 bases, the J end lost 6 bases, and 9 bases lay between the germline ends. The CDR3 is 12 amino acids.

Details on this clone: Within the sample, other DNA sequences also encode this same CDR3. The chain combines TRBV28 with TRBJ2-5; TRBD2 aligns across 7 bases. The CDR3 runs to 14 residues. Per the germline V gene, CDR1 is MDHEN and CDR2 is SYDVKM. The V gene end was trimmed by 7 bases and the J gene end by 2 bases; junction bases not matched to a gene: 7. The CDR3 loop is CASTRGGSQETQYF. In nucleotides, the CDR3 is TGTGCCAGCACCCGGGGAGGGTCGCAAGAGACCCAGTACTTC. The whole variable domain, remainder taken from reference TRBV28 and TRBJ2-5, is DVKVTQSSRYLVKRTGEKVFLECVQDMDHENMFWYRQDPGLGLRLIYFSYDVKMKEKGDIPEGYSVSREKKERFSLILESASTNQTSMYLCASTRGGSQETQYFGPGTRLLVL.

This clone has just a few counts. The V and J genes are TRBV10-3 and TRBJ2-7, with D possibly being TRBD1 (6 bases). The ends were cut back, 2 bases at V and 4 bases at J, with 27 bases in the middle. The CDR3 contains 19 residues. Germline CDR1 ENHRY, CDR2 SYGVKD. The CDR3 loop reads CAISEVLGQSTSLGYEQYF. The CDR3 DNA reads TGTGCCATCAGTGAGGTACTTGGACAGTCTACCTCATTAGGGTACGAGCAGTACTTC.

This clone has just a few counts. The V call is TRBV15, the J call TRBJ1-5; D is possibly TRBD1 (5 bases). V was trimmed by 0 bases and J by 6 bases, leaving 12 bases between them. The CDR3 consists of 15 residues. Germline assignment: CDR1 LNHNV and CDR2 YYDKDF (reference sequence). CDR3 loop: CATSREAGLSQPQHF. In nucleotides, the CDR3 is TGTGCCACCAGCAGAGAAGCAGGGTTGAGTCAGCCCCAGCATTTT.

The V call is TRBV5-1, the J call TRBJ2-1; TRBD2 matches at 8 bases. The CDR3 is made up of 15 amino acids. Trimming cost V 2 bases and J 7 bases; bases outside gene matches: 8. Germline-derived CDR1 and CDR2 are SGHRS and YFSETQ. The DNA of the CDR3 is TGCGCCAGCAGCTTCATCAGCGGGAGTGCGAATGAGCAGTTCTTC. It translates to CASSFISGSANEQFF.

The chain links TRBV9 to TRBJ1-2, with 12 bases fitting TRBD1. V dropped 4 bases and J dropped 7; count of bases not matched to a gene: 14. This CDR3 has 17 amino acids. The germline V gene encodes CDR1 SGDLS and CDR2 YYNGEE. The CDR3 DNA is TGTGCCAGCAGCACTAAGACCGGGACAGGGGGCACTTCTGGCTACACCTTC. It encodes CASSTKTGTGGTSGYTF.

This clone was seen a few times. The gene calls are TRBV30 and TRBJ1-3; possible D gene TRBD1, 6 bases. The CDR3 spans 14 residues. Trimming took off 8 bases at V and 9 bases at J, with 23 bases between the two ends. From germline, CDR1 is GTSNPN and CDR2 SVGIG (reference sequence). CDR3 loop: CAHLGTWASGTIYF. For the CDR3, the DNA is TGTGCCCACCTCGGGACATGGGCTTCCGGCACCATATATTTT.

The chain recombines TRBV2 with TRBJ1-2, with 7 bases lining up with TRBD1. Germline V lookup: CDR1 SNHLY, CDR2 FYNNEI. Germline trimming cut 2 bases from V and 8 bases from J; bases unmatched to any gene: 8. The CDR3 is 14 residues long. The CDR3 is CASSETGQVGGYTF. The CDR3, as DNA: TGTGCCAGCAGTGAAACCGGACAGGTGGGGGGCTACACCTTC.

This clone was detected only a few times. The rearrangement uses TRBV28 and TRBJ2-5; 7 nucleotides line up with TRBD1. Germline values: CDR1 MDHEN, CDR2 SYDVKM. V was clipped by 1 base and J by 1 base; unmatched bases: 3. This CDR3 has 15 amino acids. The CDR3 bases are TGTGCCAGCAGTTTATTCCCAGGGGGCCAAGAGACCCAGTACTTC. The encoded protein is CASSLFPGGQETQYF.

On this clone: One junction end disagrees with the germline gene, perhaps due to a read error. This rearrangement joins TRBV29-1 to TRBJ1-4; D is perhaps TRBD1 (5 bases). The CDR3 consists of 12 residues. The germline gives CDR1 SQVTM, CDR2 ANQGSEA. CDR3 in DNA: TGCGGCGTCGGGGGAGGCGGTGAAAAACTGTTTTTT. Its translation is CGVGGGGEKLFF.

This clone has just a few counts. This chain's CDR3 is CASTEHQGAVEGYTF. CDR3 in DNA: TGTGCCAGCACCGAACACCAGGGGGCGGTGGAAGGCTACACCTTC. This chain connects TRBV4-2 to TRBJ1-2, with 8 bases that match TRBD1. V lost 7 bases, J lost 8 bases, and 15 bases stayed unmatched. CDR3 length equals 15 residues. The germline V gene encodes CDR1 LGHNA and CDR2 YNFKEQ.

This clone was seen a handful of times. CDR3 sequence reads: CAWGRTSNTDTQYF. CDR3 coding DNA: TGTGCCTGGGGCCGGACTAGCAACACAGATACGCAGTATTTT. The rearrangement joins TRBV30 to TRBJ2-3; 8 bases are shared with TRBD2. Germline CDR1 and CDR2: GTSNPN and SVGIG (reference sequence). With 5 bases clipped from V and 2 bases from J, the junction kept 6 bases outside the gene matches. The CDR3 is 14 residues long.

CDR3 protein: CASTRQGTSGIPYEQYF. The DNA for the CDR3 is TGCGCCAGCACCCGGCAGGGGACTAGCGGGATCCCCTACGAGCAGTACTTC. The chain has TRBV5-1 and TRBJ2-7, with 13 bases fitting TRBD2. V dropped 6 bases and J dropped 2; count of bases not matched to a gene: 11. The germline V gene encodes CDR1 SGHRS and CDR2 YFSETQ. CDR3 length equals 17 residues. The full variable domain, with the rest looked up from reference TRBV5-1 and TRBJ2-7, is KAGVTQTPRYLIKTRGQQVTLSCSPISGHRSVSWYQQTPGQGLQFLFEYFSETQRNKGNFPGRFSGRQFSNSRSEMNVSTLELGDSALYLCASTRQGTSGIPYEQYFGPGTRLTVT.

This clone was picked up a small number of times. V gene TRBV6-1 combines with J gene TRBJ2-3; D is unresolved. CDR3 length: 14 residues. CDR1 is MNHNS and CDR2 is SASEGT in the germline V gene. Trimming pared 3 bases from V and 4 bases from J, leaving 11 bases between. The CDR3 reads CASSENRRADTQYF. The CDR3 DNA reads TGTGCCAGCAGTGAGAACAGAAGAGCAGATACGCAGTATTTT.

This clone was detected a few times. The chain combines TRBV28 with TRBJ1-5; no clear D. Trimming stripped 8 bases from V and 9 bases from J, with 8 bases between. CDR1 is MDHEN, CDR2 SYDVKM, per germline. The CDR3 covers 10 residues. CDR3 region: CASGSRPQHF. The CDR3 DNA sequence: TGTGCCAGCGGCTCAAGGCCCCAGCATTTT. Full variable domain (outside the CDR3, taken from reference TRBV28 and TRBJ1-5): DVKVTQSSRYLVKRTGEKVFLECVQDMDHENMFWYRQDPGLGLRLIYFSYDVKMKEKGDIPEGYSVSREKKERFSLILESASTNQTSMYLCASGSRPQHFGDGTRLSIL.

V usage is TRBV5-1 and J usage is TRBJ1-5; D might be TRBD1 (6 bases). The CDR3 totals 14 residues. With 4 bases removed from V and 4 bases from J, the gap between germline ends came to 12 bases. Germline V gene sequence: CDR1 SGHRS, CDR2 YFSETQ. DNA for the CDR3: TGCGCCAGCAGCCCCGGGACAATTAATCAGCCCCAGCATTTT. It yields the protein CASSPGTINQPQHF. The full variable domain, with the rest looked up from reference TRBV5-1 and TRBJ1-5, is KAGVTQTPRYLIKTRGQQVTLSCSPISGHRSVSWYQQTPGQGLQFLFEYFSETQRNKGNFPGRFSGRQFSNSRSEMNVSTLELGDSALYLCASSPGTINQPQHFGDGTRLSIL.

The rearrangement uses TRBV28 and TRBJ2-7; D is undetermined. V gave up 4 bases and J gave up 2 bases, with 9 bases separating them. The CDR3 is 13 amino acids. Germline loops: CDR1 MDHEN, CDR2 SYDVKM. The CDR3 spells CASSSEVTYEQYF. In nucleotides, the CDR3 is TGTGCCAGCAGTTCCGAGGTGACCTACGAGCAGTACTTC.

This clone was observed a handful of times. This sequence joins TRBV7-3 and TRBJ2-5; 7 nucleotides align to TRBD2. Germline values: CDR1 SGHTA, CDR2 FQGTGA. The J segment lost 4 bases and the V segment lost 2 bases, leaving 7 bases of the junction unmatched. CDR3 length: 15 residues. The CDR3 is CASSLGGSVGETQYF. The CDR3 region has the DNA TGTGCCAGCAGCTTAGGCGGGAGCGTAGGAGAGACCCAGTACTTC.

The chain carries TRBV29-1 and TRBJ1-5; TRBD1 matches 7 bases. Trimming removed 4 bases from V and 4 bases from J; junction bases left unmatched: 7. CDR3 size: 14 residues. Per germline, CDR1 SQVTM and CDR2 ANQGSEA. CDR3 loop: CSVASQGENQPQHF. The CDR3 DNA sequence: TGCAGCGTTGCGTCCCAGGGGGAAAATCAGCCCCAGCATTTT.